This is a list of T cell receptor beta chains from one sample in a study of human T cells and chemical hapten exposure. TCRdb independently ran MiXCR on the RACE reads; one entry per CDR3 protein. This sample carries around 380,000 distinct CDR3 sequences, around 5% of them seen once, and the ten largest clones take under 3%. The sequences come from whole blood, collected in connection with sensitization to the hapten diphenylcyclopropenone (DPC). The receptors here all came from a woman aged 50 to 60 with alopecia areata. Some clones in this sample may be carry-over from other donors' samples. Both conserved end residues are part of each CDR3. D genes are given only for firm matches. Size is stated for part of the rows, as once, few or many counts, or as a class when the clone is expanded.

size,J,D,V,DNA,CDR3
many,TRBJ1-1,-,TRBV7-9,TGTGCCAGCCAGGGCAGCAGCCCGAACACTGAAGCTTTCTTT,CASQGSSPNTEAFF
many,TRBJ2-1,TRBD2,TRBV2,TGTGCCTTCGACCCGACTAGCGGGCTGAATGAGCAGTTCTTC,CAFDPTSGLNEQFF
-,TRBJ1-5,-,TRBV27,TGTGCCAGCCACCTCACGAGCAATCAGCCCCAGCATTTT,CASHLTSNQPQHF
many,TRBJ2-4,-,TRBV20-1,TGCAGTGCTACTCGTACGACCGATCAGTACTTC,CSATRTTDQYF
-,TRBJ2-2,TRBD1,TRBV23-1,TGCGCCAGCAGTCAACGCCTAACCGGGACAGGAAGCACCGGGGAGCTGTTTTTT,CASSQRLTGTGSTGELFF
few,TRBJ2-3,-,TRBV20-1,TGCAGTGCTAGAGAGGAGCGACACAGCACAGATACGCAGTATTTT,CSAREERHSTDTQYF
many,TRBJ2-1,TRBD2,TRBV5-1,TGCGCCAGCAGCGTTACTAGCGGGGGGGTCGATGAGCAGTTCTTC,CASSVTSGGVDEQFF
-,TRBJ2-5,-,TRBV7-9,TGTGCCAGCAGCGCGGACAGCCGAGAGACCCAGTACTTC,CASSADSRETQYF
-,TRBJ2-7,-,TRBV14,TGTGCCAGCAGCCAAGATAGGGCTGCAGCCGAGCAGTACTTC,CASSQDRAAAEQYF
-,TRBJ2-1,-,TRBV27,TGTGCCAGCAGTTTACGGGGTCTGAGCTCCTACAATGAGCAGTTCTTC,CASSLRGLSSYNEQFF
many,TRBJ2-1,TRBD1,TRBV7-2,TGTGCCAGCAGTTCGACAGGGAGAGTCTACAATGAGCAGTTCTTC,CASSSTGRVYNEQFF
many,TRBJ2-6,-,TRBV7-6,TGTGCCAGCAGCTCCATAGTTGTCTCTGGGGCCAACGTCCTGACTTTC,CASSSIVVSGANVLTF
many,TRBJ2-7,-,TRBV28,TGTGCCAGCAGCTTATACTCCTACGAGCAGTACTTC,CASSLYSYEQYF
many,TRBJ2-7,-,TRBV5-5,TGTGCCAGCAGCTTGACCGGGGCTTCTGGCGAGCAGTACTTC,CASSLTGASGEQYF
many,TRBJ2-3,TRBD2,TRBV4-2,TGTGCCAGCAGCCAAGATGGGAAAGCGGGAGTTCAGTCAGATACGCAGTATTTT,CASSQDGKAGVQSDTQYF
many,TRBJ1-3,TRBD1,TRBV2,TGTGCCAGCAGTCTCGGACAGGTTGGAAACACCATATATTTT,CASSLGQVGNTIYF
few,TRBJ1-6,-,TRBV6-5,TGTGCCAGCAGTTACTCCCAGCCCTCCTATAATTCACCCCTCCACTTT,CASSYSQPSYNSPLHF
many,TRBJ2-7,TRBD2,TRBV6-5,TGTGCCAGCAGTTGGGGGGAGGGCGAGCAGTACTTC,CASSWGEGEQYF
-,TRBJ1-2,-,TRBV11-2,TGTGCCAGCAGCTCCCCGGTGGCGAACCTGTTTGACTATGGCTACACCTTC,CASSSPVANLFDYGYTF
many,TRBJ1-3,-,TRBV12-3/TRBV12-4,TGTGCCAGCAGTTTGGACATTCTCTCTGGAAACACCATATATTTT,CASSLDILSGNTIYF
many,TRBJ2-1,-,TRBV20-1,TGCAGTGCTAGAGCGGGCGTTTACAATGAGCAGTTCTTC,CSARAGVYNEQFF
-,TRBJ1-4,-,TRBV4-1,TGCGCCAGCAGCCTTAAACCCGGGGGCGTGGATGAAAAACTGTTTTTT,CASSLKPGGVDEKLFF
once,TRBJ2-7,TRBD2,TRBV5-1,TGCGCCAGCACCGTGGGACTAGCGGACTCCTACGAGCAGTACTTC,CASTVGLADSYEQYF
-,TRBJ2-3,-,TRBV7-2,TGTGCCAGCGTCATTGTCGGTACGCAGTATTTT,CASVIVGTQYF
few,TRBJ1-5,-,TRBV7-2,TGTGCCAGCACCACTGGGTCCGGGGTAGGCAATCAGCCCCAGCATTTT,CASTTGSGVGNQPQHF
-,TRBJ2-1,-,TRBV4-3,TGCGCCAGCAGCCAAGATTCTAGCGTAAACAATGAGCAGTTCTTC,CASSQDSSVNNEQFF
-,TRBJ2-1,-,TRBV12-5,TGTGCTAGTGGTTTGGGCCCAGAGGGTAGCTCCTACAATGAGCAGTTCTTC,CASGLGPEGSSYNEQFF
many,TRBJ1-3,-,TRBV7-2,TGTGCCAGCAGCTTAGTGGGAAACACCATATATTTT,CASSLVGNTIYF
many,TRBJ2-3,TRBD2,TRBV28,TGTGCCAGCAGGGGGACTAGCGGGAGAGGTTCCGCAGATACGCAGTATTTT,CASRGTSGRGSADTQYF
few,TRBJ2-3,TRBD2,TRBV20-1,TGCAGTGCTAGGGGACTAGCGGAGCCCACAGATACGCAGTATTTT,CSARGLAEPTDTQYF
many,TRBJ2-7,TRBD1,TRBV7-9,TGTGCCAGCAGCCCCTCCGAACCGGGACAGGCCTCCTACGAGCAGTACTTC,CASSPSEPGQASYEQYF
many,TRBJ2-2,-,TRBV2,TGTGCCATCCCTCGGAGAAACACCGGGGAGCTGTTTTTT,CAIPRRNTGELFF
many,TRBJ1-1,-,TRBV29-1,TGCAGCGTTGAAGGGGGAGAGAGGACTGAAGCTTTCTTT,CSVEGGERTEAFF
-,TRBJ1-2,-,TRBV12-3/TRBV12-4,TGTGCCAGCAGTTTTGGAGGGGATGGCGGCTACACCTTC,CASSFGGDGGYTF
many,TRBJ1-2,-,TRBV20-1,TGCAGTGCTAGAGATGTGGGATCCTATGGCTACACCTTC,CSARDVGSYGYTF
many,TRBJ1-1,-,TRBV7-3,TGTGCCAGCAGCTTAATAGGGCACCTGAACACTGAAGCTTTCTTT,CASSLIGHLNTEAFF
many,TRBJ2-7,TRBD2,TRBV27,TGTGCCAGCAGTTCAAGCGGGAGGGACGCCTACGAGCAGTACTTC,CASSSSGRDAYEQYF
many,TRBJ2-3,-,TRBV24-1,TGTGCCACCAGTGACCCGAGCCCAGGGGAGCCAGATACGCAGTATTTT,CATSDPSPGEPDTQYF
few,TRBJ1-1,-,TRBV6-5,TGTGCCAGCAGTCAACGTCACAGGCGGCTGAACACTGAAGCTTTCTTT,CASSQRHRRLNTEAFF
-,TRBJ1-1,-,TRBV5-1,TGCGCCAGCAGCTCACAGGGTTTGGGGAACACTGAAGCTTTCTTT,CASSSQGLGNTEAFF
many,TRBJ2-3,-,TRBV3-1,TGTGCCAGCAGCCAAGAAGGGGCAGCTTCAGATACGCAGTATTTT,CASSQEGAASDTQYF
many,TRBJ1-4,TRBD1,TRBV20-1,TGCAGTGCAAATAAGGACAGGGGTGAAAAACTGTTTTTT,CSANKDRGEKLFF
many,TRBJ1-5,-,TRBV12-5,TGTGCTAGTGGGAAGAAAAGGGACCACTATAGCAATCAGCCCCAGCATTTT,CASGKKRDHYSNQPQHF
-,TRBJ2-7,TRBD2,TRBV30,TGTGCCTGGATGTCTAGCGGTACGACCTACGAGCAGTACTTC,CAWMSSGTTYEQYF
many,TRBJ2-3,-,TRBV7-2,TGTGCCAGCAGCTTAAGACAGCTGGGAACAGATACGCAGTATTTT,CASSLRQLGTDTQYF
many,TRBJ2-1,-,TRBV7-9,TGTGCCAGCAGCTTAGCTTGGAGGGATGAGCAGTTCTTC,CASSLAWRDEQFF
few,TRBJ2-3,-,TRBV20-1,TGCAGTGCGCCGATGGGTAGCACAGATACGCAGTATTTT,CSAPMGSTDTQYF